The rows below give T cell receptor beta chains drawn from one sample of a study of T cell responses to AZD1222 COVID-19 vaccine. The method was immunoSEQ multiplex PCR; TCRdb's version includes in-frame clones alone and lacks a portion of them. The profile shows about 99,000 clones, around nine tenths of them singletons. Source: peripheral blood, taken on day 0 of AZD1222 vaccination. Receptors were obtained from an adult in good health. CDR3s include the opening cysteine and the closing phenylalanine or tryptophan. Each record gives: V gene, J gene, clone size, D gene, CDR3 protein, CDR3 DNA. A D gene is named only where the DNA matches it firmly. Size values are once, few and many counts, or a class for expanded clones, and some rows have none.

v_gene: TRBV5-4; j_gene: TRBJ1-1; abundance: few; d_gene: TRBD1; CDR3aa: CASSFRDSLNTEAFF; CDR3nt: TGTGCCAGCAGCTTTAGGGACAGCCTGAACACTGAAGCTTTCTTT
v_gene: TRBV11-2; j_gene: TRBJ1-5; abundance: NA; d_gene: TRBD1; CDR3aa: CASTPTGGQHF; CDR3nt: TGTGCCAGCACCCCCACAGGGGGACAGCATTTT
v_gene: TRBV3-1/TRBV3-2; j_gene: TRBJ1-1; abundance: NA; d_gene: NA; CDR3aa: CASIGGLEAFF; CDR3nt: TGTGCCAGCATTGGGGGCCTTGAAGCTTTCTTT
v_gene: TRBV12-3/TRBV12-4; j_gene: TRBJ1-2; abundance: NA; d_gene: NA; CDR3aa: CASTTAGRGYTF; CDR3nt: TGTGCCAGCACCACCGCCGGGAGGGGCTACACCTTC
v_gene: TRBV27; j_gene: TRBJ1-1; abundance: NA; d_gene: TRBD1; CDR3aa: CASRLGQGPTEAFF; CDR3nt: TGTGCCAGCAGATTAGGACAGGGGCCCACTGAAGCTTTCTTT
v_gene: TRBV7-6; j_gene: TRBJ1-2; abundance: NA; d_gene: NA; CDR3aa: CASSLDGDGYTF; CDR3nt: TGTGCCAGCAGCTTAGATGGGGATGGCTACACCTTC
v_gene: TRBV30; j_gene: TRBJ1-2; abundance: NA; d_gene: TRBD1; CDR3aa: CAWSVTGTGGGYTF; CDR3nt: TGTGCCTGGAGTGTAACTGGGACAGGGGGTGGCTACACCTTC
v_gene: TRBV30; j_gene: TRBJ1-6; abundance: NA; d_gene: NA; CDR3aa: CAWSIPPGGRNSPLHF; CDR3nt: TGTGCCTGGAGTATCCCCCCGGGCGGACGAAATTCACCCCTCCACTTT
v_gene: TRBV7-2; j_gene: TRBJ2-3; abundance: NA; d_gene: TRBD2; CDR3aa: CASSLEAGGRDTQYF; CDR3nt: TGTGCCAGCAGCTTAGAAGCGGGGGGGAGAGATACGCAGTATTTT
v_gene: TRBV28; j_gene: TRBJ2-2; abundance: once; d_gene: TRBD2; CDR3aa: CASNPGLAGEPGELFF; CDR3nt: TGTGCCAGCAACCCGGGACTAGCGGGAGAGCCGGGGGAGCTGTTTTTT
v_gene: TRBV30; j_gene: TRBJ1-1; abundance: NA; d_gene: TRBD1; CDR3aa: CASDRGPEAFF; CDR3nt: TGTGCCAGCGACAGGGGTCCTGAAGCTTTCTTT
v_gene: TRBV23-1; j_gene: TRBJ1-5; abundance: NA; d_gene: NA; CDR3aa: CASSQRTVYSNQPQHF; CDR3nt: TGCGCCAGCAGTCAGCGGACCGTCTATAGCAATCAGCCCCAGCATTTT
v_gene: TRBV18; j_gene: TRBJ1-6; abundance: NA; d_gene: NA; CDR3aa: CASSPRAGPASNSPLHF; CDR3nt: TGTGCCAGCTCACCACGCGCAGGACCCGCGAGTAATTCACCCCTCCACTTT
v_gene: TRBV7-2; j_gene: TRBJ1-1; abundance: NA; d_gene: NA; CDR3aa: CASRSTVNTEAFF; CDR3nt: TGTGCCAGCAGGTCGACCGTGAACACTGAAGCTTTCTTT
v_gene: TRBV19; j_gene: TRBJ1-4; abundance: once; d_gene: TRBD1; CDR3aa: CASSPNRGEGKLFF; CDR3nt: TGTGCCAGTAGTCCGAACAGGGGTGAAGGTAAACTGTTTTTT
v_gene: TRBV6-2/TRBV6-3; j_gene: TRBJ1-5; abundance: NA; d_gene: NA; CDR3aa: CASSPSGGDGQPQHF; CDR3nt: TGTGCCAGCAGTCCGAGTGGGGGAGACGGTCAGCCCCAGCATTTT
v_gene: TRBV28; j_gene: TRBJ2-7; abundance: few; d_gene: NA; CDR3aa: CASSLSEPSYEQYF; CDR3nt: TGTGCCAGCAGTTTATCGGAGCCCTCCTACGAGCAGTACTTC
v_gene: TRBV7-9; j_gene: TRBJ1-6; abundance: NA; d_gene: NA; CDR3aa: CASSSDILGTKSPLHF; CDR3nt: TGTGCCAGCAGCTCCGACATTCTTGGGACAAAGTCACCCCTCCACTTT
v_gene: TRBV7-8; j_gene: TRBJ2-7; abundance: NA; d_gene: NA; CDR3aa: CASSLEGTLYEQYF; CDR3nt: TGTGCCAGCAGCTTAGAGGGGACCCTCTACGAGCAGTACTTC
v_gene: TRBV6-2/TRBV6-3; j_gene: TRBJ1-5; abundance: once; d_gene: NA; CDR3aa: CASSYYQVSNQPQHF; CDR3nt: TGTGCCAGCAGTTATTACCAGGTTAGCAATCAGCCCCAGCATTTT
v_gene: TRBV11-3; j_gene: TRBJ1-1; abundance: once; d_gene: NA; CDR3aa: CASSSPGLSTEAFF; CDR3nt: TGTGCCAGCAGCTCCCCGGGCTTGAGCACTGAAGCTTTCTTT
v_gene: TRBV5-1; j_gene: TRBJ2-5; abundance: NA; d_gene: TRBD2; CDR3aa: CASSLTSGGLETQYF; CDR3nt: TGCGCCAGCAGCTTAACCAGCGGGGGATTGGAGACCCAGTACTTC
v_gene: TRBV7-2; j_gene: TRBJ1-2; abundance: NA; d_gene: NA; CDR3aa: CASSLNGGGYGYTF; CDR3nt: TGTGCCAGCAGCTTAAATGGGGGCGGCTATGGCTACACCTTC
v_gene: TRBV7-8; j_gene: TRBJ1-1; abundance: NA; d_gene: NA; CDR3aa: CASSSMGVVNTEAFF; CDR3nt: TGTGCCAGCAGCTCCATGGGAGTCGTGAACACTGAAGCTTTCTTT
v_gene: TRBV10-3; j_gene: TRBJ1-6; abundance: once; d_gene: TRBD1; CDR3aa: CAISADRANSPLHF; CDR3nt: TGTGCCATCAGTGCCGACAGGGCTAATTCACCCCTCCACTTT
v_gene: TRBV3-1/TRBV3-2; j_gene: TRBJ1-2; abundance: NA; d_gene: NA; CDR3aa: CASSQGRTNYGYTF; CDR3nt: TGTGCCAGCAGCCAAGGCAGAACTAACTATGGCTACACCTTC
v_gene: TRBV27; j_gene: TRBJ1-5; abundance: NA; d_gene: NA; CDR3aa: CASRSADQPQHF; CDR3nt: TGTGCCAGCCGCTCAGCGGATCAGCCCCAGCATTTT
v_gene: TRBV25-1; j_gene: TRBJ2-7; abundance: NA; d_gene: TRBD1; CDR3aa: CATMDRVGYEQYF; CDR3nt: TGTGCCACAATGGACAGGGTTGGGTACGAGCAGTACTTC
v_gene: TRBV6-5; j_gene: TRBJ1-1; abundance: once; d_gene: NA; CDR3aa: CASSYSGVNTEAFF; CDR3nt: TGTGCCAGCAGTTATTCAGGGGTGAACACTGAAGCTTTCTTT
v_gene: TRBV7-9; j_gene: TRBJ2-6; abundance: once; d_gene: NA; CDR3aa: CASSAPRPSGANVLTF; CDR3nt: TGTGCCAGCAGCGCCCCCCGGCCCTCTGGGGCCAACGTCCTGACTTTC
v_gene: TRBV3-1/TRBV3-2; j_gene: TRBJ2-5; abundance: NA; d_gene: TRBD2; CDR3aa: CASSRPLAGGETQYF; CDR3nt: TGTGCCAGCAGCCGCCCATTAGCGGGGGGAGAGACCCAGTACTTC
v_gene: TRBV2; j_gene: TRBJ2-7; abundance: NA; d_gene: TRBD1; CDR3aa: CASSEGGQGSDEQYF; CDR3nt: TGTGCCAGCAGTGAGGGGGGACAGGGGAGCGACGAGCAGTACTTC
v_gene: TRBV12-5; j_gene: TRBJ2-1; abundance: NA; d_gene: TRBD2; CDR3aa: CASGFGASGGNRYEQFF; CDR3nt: TGTGCTAGTGGTTTTGGGGCTAGCGGGGGGAATAGGTATGAGCAGTTCTTC
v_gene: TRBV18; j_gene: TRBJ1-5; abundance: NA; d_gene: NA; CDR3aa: CASSPSSGERQPQHF; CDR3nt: TGTGCCAGCTCACCTTCATCAGGGGAGCGTCAGCCCCAGCATTTT
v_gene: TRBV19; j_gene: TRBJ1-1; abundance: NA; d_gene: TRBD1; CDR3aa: CASRMWGQHLNTEAFF; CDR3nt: TGTGCCAGTAGGATGTGGGGACAGCACCTGAACACTGAAGCTTTCTTT
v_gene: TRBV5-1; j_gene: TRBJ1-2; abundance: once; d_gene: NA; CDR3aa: CASSLGAGGINYGYTF; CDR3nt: TGCGCCAGCAGCTTGGGGGCAGGAGGAATCAACTATGGCTACACCTTC
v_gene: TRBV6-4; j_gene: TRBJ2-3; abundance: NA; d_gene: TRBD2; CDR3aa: CASSDGLAGVDTQYF; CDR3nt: TGTGCCAGCAGTGACGGCCTAGCGGGGGTAGATACGCAGTATTTT
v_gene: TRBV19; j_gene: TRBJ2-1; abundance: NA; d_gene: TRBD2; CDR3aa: CASSISAGGPREQFF; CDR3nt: TGTGCCAGTAGTATCTCGGCGGGAGGGCCCCGGGAGCAGTTCTTC
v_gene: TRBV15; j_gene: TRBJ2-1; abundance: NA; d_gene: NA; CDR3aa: CATSRDVDRNEQFF; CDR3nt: TGTGCCACCAGCAGAGATGTTGACCGCAATGAGCAGTTCTTC
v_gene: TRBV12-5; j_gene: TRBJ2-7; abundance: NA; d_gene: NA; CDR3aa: CASGPLYYEQYF; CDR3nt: TGTGCTTCCGGGCCCCTTTATTACGAGCAGTACTTC
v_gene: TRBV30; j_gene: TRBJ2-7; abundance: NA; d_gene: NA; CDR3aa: CAWEPGSSYEQYF; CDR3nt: TGTGCCTGGGAGCCGGGGAGCTCCTACGAGCAGTACTTC
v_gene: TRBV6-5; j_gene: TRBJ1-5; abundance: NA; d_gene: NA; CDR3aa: CASSYAGHQPQHF; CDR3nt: TGTGCCAGCAGTTACGCGGGTCATCAGCCCCAGCATTTT
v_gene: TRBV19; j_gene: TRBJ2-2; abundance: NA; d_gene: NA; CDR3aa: CASSIAWSPPNTGELFF; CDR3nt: TGTGCCAGTAGTATAGCTTGGAGTCCCCCGAACACCGGGGAGCTGTTTTTT
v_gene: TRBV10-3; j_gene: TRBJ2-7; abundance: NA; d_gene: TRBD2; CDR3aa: CAIRLTGTSDEQYF; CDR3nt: TGTGCCATCAGACTCACCGGGACTAGCGACGAGCAGTACTTC
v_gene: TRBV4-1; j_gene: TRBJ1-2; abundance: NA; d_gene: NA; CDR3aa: CASSQERAVTGGYTF; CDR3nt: TGCGCCAGCAGCCAAGAGCGGGCGGTTACGGGCGGCTACACCTTC
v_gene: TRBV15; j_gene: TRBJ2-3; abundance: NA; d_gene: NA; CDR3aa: CATSRDLNGGGDTQYF; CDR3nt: TGTGCCACCAGCAGAGATCTGAATGGGGGCGGAGATACGCAGTATTTT
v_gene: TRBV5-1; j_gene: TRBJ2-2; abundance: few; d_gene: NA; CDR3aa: CASSSAGVNTGELFF; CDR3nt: TGCGCCAGCAGTTCGGCAGGGGTCAACACCGGGGAGCTGTTTTTT
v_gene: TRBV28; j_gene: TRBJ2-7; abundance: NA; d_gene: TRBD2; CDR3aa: CASSLAGGRAYEQYF; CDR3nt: TGTGCCAGCAGTTTAGCGGGAGGCCGTGCCTACGAGCAGTACTTC
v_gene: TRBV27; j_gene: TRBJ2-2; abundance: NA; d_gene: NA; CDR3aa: CASSSSSAGELFF; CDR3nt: TGTGCCAGCAGTTCGTCAAGCGCCGGGGAGCTGTTTTTT
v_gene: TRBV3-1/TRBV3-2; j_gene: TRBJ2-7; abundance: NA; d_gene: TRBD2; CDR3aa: CASRRRTSGPYEQYF; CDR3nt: TGTGCCAGCAGACGTCGGACTAGCGGACCCTACGAGCAGTACTTC
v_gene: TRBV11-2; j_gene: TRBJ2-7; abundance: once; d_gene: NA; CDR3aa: CASARVGGGEQYF; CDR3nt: TGTGCCAGCGCAAGGGTGGGAGGGGGCGAGCAGTACTTC